The 10 T cell receptor beta chains below were found in one sample sequenced in a study of blood T cell repertoires in COVID-19. TCRdb's copy holds only in-frame clones and misses some; the assay was immunoSEQ multiplex PCR. The repertoire holds about 430,000 clones, with around 89% as singletons. Sequenced input: PBMCs or T cells enriched from blood (not recorded which). These receptors were taken from a woman in her thirties with acute COVID-19.

The chain recombines TRBV14 with TRBJ2-2, with D possibly being TRBD1 (6 bases). V lost 4 bases to trimming and J lost 0 bases, with 15 bases between them. Germline CDR1 is SGHDN and CDR2 is FVKESK. This CDR3 contains 17 residues. This CDR3 reads CASSLDGQKTNTGELFF. The CDR3 DNA reads TGTGCCAGCAGCCTAGACGGACAGAAGACGAACACCGGGGAGCTGTTTTTT.

V is TRBV23-1 and J is TRBJ2-5; 7 bases are shared with TRBD1. TRBV23-1 is an open reading frame whose function is uncertain. This CDR3 is 17 amino acids long. V gave up 0 bases and J gave up 0 bases; unmatched junction bases: 7. The CDR3 region has the DNA TGCGCCAGCAGTCAATCCGGCGAGCAGGGGGACCAAGAGACCCAGTACTTC. It encodes CASSQSGEQGDQETQYF.

The chain couples TRBV11-2 to TRBJ2-1; 13 nucleotides align to TRBD2. The germline V gene has CDR1 SGHAT and CDR2 FQNNGV. The CDR3 consists of 16 residues. V gave up 2 bases and J gave up 7 bases; unmatched junction bases: 5. In DNA form, the CDR3 reads TGTGCCAGCAGCTTACCAACTAGCGGGGGGGCAAATGAGCAGTTCTTC. Translated: CASSLPTSGGANEQFF. The complete variable domain, with remaining parts taken from reference TRBV11-2 and TRBJ2-1, reads EAGVAQSPRYKIIEKRQSVAFWCNPISGHATLYWYQQILGQGPKLLIQFQNNGVVDDSQLPKDRFSAERLKGVDSTLKIQPAKLEDSAVYLCASSLPTSGGANEQFFGPGTRLTVL.

The CDR3 here is CSVVGGEKLFF. The CDR3, as DNA: TGCAGCGTTGTGGGGGGTGAAAAACTGTTTTTT. V gene TRBV29-1 combines with J gene TRBJ1-4; weak D call: TRBD1 (5 bases). The CDR3 covers 11 residues. Germline lookup yields CDR1 SQVTM and CDR2 ANQGSEA. V was pared by 4 bases and J by 7 bases, with 7 bases between.

The chain carries TRBV7-9 and TRBJ2-5; a possible D gene is TRBD2 (7 bases). Trimming pared 3 bases from V and 5 bases from J, leaving 16 bases between. There are 15 residues in the CDR3. The germline gives CDR1 SEHNR, CDR2 FQNEAQ (reference sequence). CDR3 in amino acids: CASSFWGGARETQYF. Here the CDR3 DNA reads TGTGCCAGCAGCTTTTGGGGGGGGGCCCGGGAGACCCAGTACTTC.

The chain carries TRBV5-3 and TRBJ2-1, with 10 bases lining up with TRBD2. TRBV5-3 is marked as an open reading frame, function uncertain. Trimming at V came to 0 bases and at J to 4 bases, leaving 4 bases not matched to a gene. The CDR3 is 16 amino acids. The CDR3 DNA sequence: TGTGCCAGAAGCTTGGCGAGCGGGGGGGAATACAATGAGCAGTTCTTC. Encoded protein: CARSLASGGEYNEQFF.

This chain joins TRBV2 and TRBJ2-1, with 7 positions matching TRBD2. The CDR3 has 15 residues. Unmatched junction bases numbered 5, after V lost 4 bases and J lost 2 bases. Per the germline V gene, CDR1 is SNHLY and CDR2 is FYNNEI. In DNA form, the CDR3 reads TGTGCCAGCAGTGCGGGGCGGGGGACCTACAATGAGCAGTTCTTC. This codes for CASSAGRGTYNEQFF.

Of note for this clone: Other nucleotide sequences from this sample produce the same CDR3. V gene TRBV29-1 combines with J gene TRBJ2-5, with TRBD2 as a possible D gene (6 bases). The germline V and J ends were trimmed by 4 bases and 2 bases, with 8 bases remaining between them. CDR1 and CDR2 (germline): SQVTM, ANQGSEA. The CDR3 is 12 residues long. CDR3 bases: TGCAGCGTTGGGGACTCTCAAGAGACCCAGTACTTC. Translating gives CSVGDSQETQYF.

This sequence joins TRBV2 and TRBJ2-7; weak D call: TRBD2 (6 bases). The CDR3 runs to 13 residues. The germline gives CDR1 SNHLY, CDR2 FYNNEI. The germline V and J ends were trimmed by 8 bases and 4 bases, with 15 bases remaining between them. The CDR3 sequence: CASSRDGSYEQYF. The CDR3 coding sequence is TGTGCCAGCTCCCGGGACGGGAGTTACGAGCAGTACTTC.

There are a few counts of this clone. Other DNA variants within this sample encode the same CDR3. The V gene is TRBV9, the J gene TRBJ2-7; D possibly corresponds to TRBD1 (6 bases). Trimming shortened V by 0 bases and J by 5 bases, and 9 bases separated the two germline ends. This CDR3 is built from 13 residues. CDR1 is SGDLS and CDR2 is YYNGEE in the germline V gene. DNA of the CDR3: TGTGCCAGCAGCGTAGGACAGGTCAACGAGCAGTACTTC. It is translated as CASSVGQVNEQYF.